This T cell receptor (beta chain) was sequenced for a study of high-grade serous ovarian cancer treatment subgroups. General study results and limits: Different patients shared almost no repertoire; same-patient tumors shared about 0.1 to 0.79. Bulk tumor TCR sequencing gave no spatial information. TCR relatedness rose with neoantigen level and trended with mutation load.

V was pared by 5 bases and J by 2 bases, with 6 bases between. CDR3 length: 12 amino acids. The germline V gene encodes CDR1 LNHDA and CDR2 SQIVND (reference sequence). This clone was observed a handful of times. Its antigen is unknown. Clones were sequenced by immunoSEQ multiplex PCR, and TCRdb holds only the in-frame ones, with some missing. The data show more than 15,000 clones, roughly 80% seen once. Tumor samples were obtained before definitive surgery or chemotherapy. Sequencing was done on a sample of tumor tissue. V and J are TRBV19 and TRBJ1-1; D is unclear. This TCR derives from a human donor with high-grade serous ovarian cancer. The CDR3 DNA reads as TGTGCCAGTAGTGACCGAAACACTGAAGCTTTCTTT. Its protein product is CASSDRNTEAFF.